This T cell receptor (beta chain) was recovered during a study of OX40 agonist ivuxolimab in advanced cancers. For the study at large: Partial responses were observed in three patients, of whom one had hepatocellular carcinoma and two had cutaneous melanoma.

Study outcomes and limitations: Average numbers of expanded clones were greater in CD8+ T cells than in CD4+.

About this clone: What it recognizes is unknown.

Here immunoSEQ multiplex PCR was the method, and the copy in TCRdb shows in-frame clones only, minus some. This table has 25,000 or so clones, approximately 89% appearing once. This CDR3 is 15 amino acids long. Germline-derived CDR1 and CDR2 are ENHRY and SYGVKD. Specimen: CD4+ or CD8+ T cells sorted from blood, collected in a trial of the OX40 agonist ivuxolimab. V and J are TRBV10-3 and TRBJ2-1; tentative D call: TRBD2 (5 bases). The clonotype was recovered from an adult with an advanced solid tumor such as melanoma, head and neck, liver or kidney cancer. The CDR3 nucleotides are TGTGCGGGCTCCTCCCCGGGGAGCTCCTACAATGAGCAGTTCTTC. As protein: CAGSSPGSSYNEQFF.